This T cell receptor (beta chain) was found in a study of beta chain features in type 1 diabetes. Study as a whole: No age, gender or cell yield differences were seen between patients and healthy donors. Findings of the study overall: Within the patient group, naive, central memory and Treg TCRB repertoires appeared more similar to each other than within healthy donors. Cells carrying high TCR expression could end up over-represented when cDNA is sequenced. Type 1 diabetes patients had moderately but significantly shorter TCRB CDR3s in all four CD4+ subsets.

Sorting based on CD45RO/CCR7/CD25/CD127/CD95/CD27 separated CD4+ naive, central memory, regulatory and stem cell-like memory cells. The CDR3 runs to 13 residues. V lost 1 base and J 6 bases, leaving 9 bases between the germline ends. Germline CDR1 is MDHEN and CDR2 is SYDVKM. Reverse transcription of all isolated RNA meant that expressed TCRB transcripts were sequenced. TCRdb keeps only in-frame clones here, not all; method: immunoSEQ multiplex PCR. The sample lists 230,000 or so clones, 15% to 20% occurring once. The sample holds a few counts of this clone. Its target is unknown. Sequencing was performed on naive CD4+ T cells from blood. The receptor was isolated from a man in his thirties or forties with type 1 diabetes. The chain recombines TRBV28 with TRBJ1-2; D is undetermined. The CDR3 region is CASSLSLGHGYTF. The CDR3 nucleotides read TGTGCCAGCAGTTTATCCCTTGGACATGGCTACACCTTC.